What follows are 15 T cell receptor beta chains derived from one specimen sequenced in a study of shared clonotypes between healthy human individuals. Method: immunoSEQ multiplex PCR; TCRdb's copy keeps in-frame clones and lacks some. The data show hundreds of thousands of clones, about 97% seen once. Input material: naive CD4+ T cells sorted from blood. Indicated subset: CD45RA+ positively selected. These receptors were taken from a woman in her twenties or thirties in good health.

V and J are TRBV18 and TRBJ1-4; TRBD1 might be the D (5 bases). The CDR3 contains 14 residues. Trimming shortened V by 6 bases and J by 4 bases, and 12 bases separated the two germline ends. Germline CDR1 and CDR2: KGHSH and LQKENI. The CDR3 bases are TGTGCCAGCTCGCGGACATCCCATAATGAAAAACTGTTTTTT. Amino acids: CASSRTSHNEKLFF.

V gene TRBV11-1 combines with J gene TRBJ2-7, with D perhaps matching TRBD1 (6 bases). Between the trimmed V and J ends, which lost 0 bases and 7 bases, there was a span of 16 bases. Per germline, CDR1 SGHAT and CDR2 FQDESV (reference sequence). This CDR3 region has 15 residues. CDR3 residues: CASSLARQDLGEQYF. CDR3 coding DNA: TGTGCCAGCAGCTTAGCGAGACAGGACCTGGGGGAGCAGTACTTC.

The V and J genes are TRBV4-2 and TRBJ2-5; 10 nucleotides match TRBD1. The J call may not be correct, given that the DNA end is closer to TRBJ2-7. From germline, CDR1 is LGHNA and CDR2 YNFKEQ. CDR3 length: 16 amino acids. In nucleotides, the CDR3 is TGTGCCAGCAGTTATTCCTGGGACAGGGGCCCCTACGAGCAGTACTTC. It encodes CASSYSWDRGPYEQYF.

The chain couples TRBV6-6 to TRBJ2-7, with TRBD1 identical over 7 bases. J lost 3 bases, V lost 7 bases, and 9 bases had no gene match. Germline CDR1 is MNHNY and CDR2 is SVGAGI (reference sequence). The CDR3 has 14 residues. The CDR3 DNA reads as TGTGCCAGCAACCTACAGGGGAGAGGCTACGAGCAGTACTTC. This sequence encodes CASNLQGRGYEQYF.

CDR3 region: CASSLRASVGISNQPQHF. The CDR3 bases are TGTGCCAGCAGCTTAAGAGCCTCGGTCGGGATTAGCAATCAGCCCCAGCATTTT. The chain joins TRBV7-7 to TRBJ1-5; D is unresolved. This CDR3 has 18 amino acids. V was trimmed by 2 bases and J by 0 bases, leaving 17 bases between them. Germline V gene lookup returns CDR1 SSHAT and CDR2 FNYEAQ (reference sequence).

The chain employs TRBV18 and TRBJ2-7; D is unclear. CDR3 length: 14 residues. CDR1 is KGHSH, CDR2 LQKENI, per germline. Trimming removed 1 base at V and 2 bases at J, with 9 bases between. The CDR3 here is CASSPRTMAYEQYF. Written as DNA, the CDR3 is TGTGCCAGCTCACCACGGACCATGGCCTACGAGCAGTACTTC.

The chain links TRBV5-4 to TRBJ1-6; TRBD1 matches at 7 bases. Unmatched junction bases numbered 6, after V lost 2 bases and J lost 10 bases. Germline CDR1 reads SGHNT; CDR2 reads YYREEE (reference sequence). The CDR3 length is 14 residues. The CDR3 DNA is TGTGCCAGCAGCTTTGCAGGGACAGTATCACCCCTCCACTTT. This translates into CASSFAGTVSPLHF.

This chain links TRBV5-6 with TRBJ1-1; D is undetermined. Trimming took 4 bases from V and 5 from J, leaving 15 bases between them. CDR3 length: 14 residues. The germline gives CDR1 SGHDT, CDR2 YYEEEE. The CDR3 spells CASSPPGVGTEAFF. The CDR3, as DNA: TGTGCCAGCAGCCCCCCCGGGGTCGGGACTGAAGCTTTCTTT.

This chain connects TRBV5-4 to TRBJ1-3; TRBD1 aligns across 7 bases. Germline CDR1 SGHNT, CDR2 YYREEE (reference sequence). The junction had 2 bases not matched to a gene; V was cut back by 1 base and J by 4 bases. This CDR3 is built from 14 residues. This CDR3 reads CASSLNRGGNTIYF. The CDR3 DNA follows: TGTGCCAGCAGCTTGAACAGGGGCGGAAACACCATATATTTT.

J is TRBJ2-1 and V is TRBV7-2; TRBD2 matches 11 bases. The junction had 15 bases not matched to a gene; V was cut back by 5 bases and J by 9 bases. The CDR3 covers 17 residues. Germline CDR1 and CDR2: SGHTA and FQGNSA. The CDR3 DNA reads TGTGCCAGCAGCCTCCAAATGGTTAGCGGGAGGGCGGGTGAGCAGTTCTTC. It yields the protein CASSLQMVSGRAGEQFF. The full variable domain, its missing parts supplied by reference TRBV7-2 and TRBJ2-1, is GAGVSQSPSNKVTEKGKDVELRCDPISGHTALYWYRQSLGQGLEFLIYFQGNSAPDKSGLPSDRFSAERTGGSVSTLTIQRTQQEDSAVYLCASSLQMVSGRAGEQFFGPGTRLTVL.

The chain couples TRBV14 to TRBJ1-1; the D gene is possibly TRBD1 (6 bases). Germline V lookup: CDR1 SGHDN, CDR2 FVKESK. This CDR3 region has 17 residues. V lost 3 bases and J 4 bases, leaving 21 bases between the germline ends. The CDR3 loop is CASSQNLLPGHFTEAFF. In DNA form, the CDR3 reads TGTGCCAGCAGCCAGAATCTCCTCCCGGGACACTTCACTGAAGCTTTCTTT.

This chain joins TRBV7-6 and TRBJ2-2; D may be TRBD2 (6 bases). V lost 5 bases, J lost 7 bases, and 20 bases lay in between. CDR1 is SGHVS, CDR2 FNYEAQ, per germline. The CDR3 covers 16 residues. CDR3 amino acids: CASSPRPARENGELFF. DNA for the CDR3: TGTGCCAGCAGCCCCCGCCCGGCTCGGGAGAACGGGGAGCTGTTTTTT. The full variable domain, its missing parts supplied by reference TRBV7-6 and TRBJ2-2, is GAGVSQSPRYKVTKRGQDVALRCDPISGHVSLYWYRQALGQGPEFLTYFNYEAQQDKSGLPNDRFSAERPEGSISTLTIQRTEQRDSAMYRCASSPRPARENGELFFGEGSRLTVL.

The rearrangement uses TRBV28 and TRBJ1-2, with D perhaps matching TRBD1 (6 bases). Germline V gene data show CDR1 as MDHEN and CDR2 as SYDVKM. The ends were cut back, 3 bases at V and 7 bases at J, with 12 bases in the middle. The CDR3 extends over 13 amino acids. The CDR3 loop is CASSFGGRGGYTF. The DNA for the CDR3 is TGTGCCAGCAGTTTTGGGGGGCGTGGTGGCTACACCTTC.

V and J are TRBV7-9 and TRBJ1-5, with D uncertain. CDR1 SEHNR and CDR2 FQNEAQ come from the germline V gene (reference sequence). V lost 6 bases, J lost 3 bases, and 6 bases lay in between. The CDR3 consists of 12 residues. DNA for the CDR3: TGTGCCAGCAGTACAAACAATCAGCCCCAGCATTTT. Protein: CASSTNNQPQHF. The whole variable domain, filled in from reference TRBV7-9 and TRBJ1-5, reads DTGVSQNPRHKITKRGQNVTFRCDPISEHNRLYWYRQTLGQGPEFLTYFQNEAQLEKSRLLSDRFSAERPKGSFSTLEIQRTEQGDSAMYLCASSTNNQPQHFGDGTRLSIL.

The chain couples TRBV5-1 to TRBJ2-3; possibly TRBD2 for D (6 bases). V was clipped by 4 bases and J by 3 bases, with 15 bases between them. CDR3 size: 15 residues. Germline lookup yields CDR1 SGHRS and CDR2 YFSETQ. The CDR3 bases are TGCGCCAGCAGCGGGACTCCTCATCGGACAGATACGCAGTATTTT. Amino acids: CASSGTPHRTDTQYF.